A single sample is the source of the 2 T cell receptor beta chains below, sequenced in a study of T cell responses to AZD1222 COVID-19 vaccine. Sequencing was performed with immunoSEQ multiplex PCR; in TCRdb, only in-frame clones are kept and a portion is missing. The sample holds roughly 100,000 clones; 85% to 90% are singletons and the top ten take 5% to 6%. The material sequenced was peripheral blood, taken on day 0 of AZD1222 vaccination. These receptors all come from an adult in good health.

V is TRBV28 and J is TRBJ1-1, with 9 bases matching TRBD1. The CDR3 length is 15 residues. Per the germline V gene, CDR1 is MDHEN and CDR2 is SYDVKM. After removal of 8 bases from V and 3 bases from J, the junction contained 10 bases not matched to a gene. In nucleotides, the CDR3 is TGTGCCAGCGCGTACAGGGGGCTAAGGGACACTGAAGCTTTCTTT. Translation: CASAYRGLRDTEAFF.

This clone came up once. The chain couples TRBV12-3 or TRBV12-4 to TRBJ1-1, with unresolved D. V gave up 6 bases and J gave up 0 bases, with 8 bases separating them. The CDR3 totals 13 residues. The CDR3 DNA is TGTGCCAGCAGCCTGATTATGAACACTGAAGCTTTCTTT. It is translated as CASSLIMNTEAFF.